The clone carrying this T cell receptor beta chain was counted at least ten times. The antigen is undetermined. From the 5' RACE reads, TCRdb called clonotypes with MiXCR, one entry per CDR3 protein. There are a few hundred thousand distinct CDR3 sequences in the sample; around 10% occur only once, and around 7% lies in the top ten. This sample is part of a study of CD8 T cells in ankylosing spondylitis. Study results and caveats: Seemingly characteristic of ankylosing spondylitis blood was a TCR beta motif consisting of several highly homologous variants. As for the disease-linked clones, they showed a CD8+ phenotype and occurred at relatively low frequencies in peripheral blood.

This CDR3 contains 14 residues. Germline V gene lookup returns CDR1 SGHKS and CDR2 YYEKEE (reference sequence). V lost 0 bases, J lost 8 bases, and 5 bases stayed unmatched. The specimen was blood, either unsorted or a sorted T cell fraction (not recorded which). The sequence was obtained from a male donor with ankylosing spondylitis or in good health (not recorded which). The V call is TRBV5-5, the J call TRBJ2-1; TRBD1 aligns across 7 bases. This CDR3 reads CASSLGDRADEQFF. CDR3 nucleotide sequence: TGTGCCAGCAGCTTGGGAGACAGGGCAGATGAGCAGTTCTTC.